This entry lists 25 T cell receptor beta chains sequenced from one sample in a study of regulatory T cells in long-lasting Graves disease. As for time point: newly diagnosed GD, antithyroid drugs for less than 3 months. Isolated PBMC RNA provided the starting material for the TCR library. Assembly of TCR beta libraries relied on iRepertoire HTBI primers together with Arm-PCR of CDR3 regions. TCRdb fed the multiplex PCR reads into MiXCR, producing one record per CDR3 protein. Seen here are fewer than 350,000 distinct CDR3 sequences, under 20% observed once, and the top ten hold less than 40%. The sample was peripheral blood mononuclear cells (PBMCs), taken at new diagnosis, from a patient treated with antithyroid drugs. Source of these receptors: a female donor with Graves disease.

In this sample, this clonotype turned up many times. The genes are TRBV28 and TRBJ2-5; D not certain. Trimming left V 6 bases short and J 2 bases short, with 13 bases between. The V gene's germline CDR1 is MDHEN and CDR2 SYDVKM. The length of the CDR3 is 14 residues. The CDR3 coding sequence is TGTGCCAGCAGGCCCTCGTACGGGCAAGAGACCCAGTACTTC. Translated, it gives CASRPSYGQETQYF.

Note on this clonotype: A single base is all that separates this from a far larger clone, so a read error is likely. Here the CDR3 omits its conserved ending phenylalanine or tryptophan, so a read error is the likely source. This chain links TRBV2 with TRBJ2-1; 9 bases agree with TRBD2. The CDR3 spans 17 residues. The junction had 17 bases not matched to a gene; V was cut back by 6 bases and J by 8 bases. CDR1 is SNHLY and CDR2 is FYNNEI in the germline V gene. The CDR3 sequence is CASREGLAGGYHDEQFL. As DNA, the CDR3 is TGTGCCAGCAGAGAGGGACTAGCCGGGGGATACCATGATGAGCAGTTCCTC.

This clonotype was counted between two and nine times. This chain's CDR3 is CATPGGAPLGVYYNEQFF. The CDR3 nucleotides are TGTGCCACCCCCGGGGGAGCCCCGCTTGGGGTATATTACAATGAGCAGTTCTTC. The chain has TRBV9 and TRBJ2-1; D may be TRBD2 (6 bases). V gave up 9 bases and J gave up 4 bases, with 29 bases separating them. The CDR3 extends over 18 amino acids. The V gene's germline CDR1 is SGDLS and CDR2 YYNGEE.

This clonotype was seen ten or more times. V is TRBV20-1 and J is TRBJ2-5, with 7 bases matching TRBD2. CDR3 size: 13 residues. V shed 6 bases and J 1 base; nucleotides not matched to a gene: 5. CDR1 is DFQATT and CDR2 is SNEGSKA in the germline V gene (reference sequence). DNA of the CDR3: TGCAGTGCCCAAGGGACTACCCAAGAGACCCAGTACTTC. This gives the protein CSAQGTTQETQYF.

This clonotype was recorded at least ten times. J is TRBJ1-1 and V is TRBV19, with D unclear. Per the germline V gene, CDR1 is LNHDA and CDR2 is SQIVND (reference sequence). The CDR3 has 13 amino acids. Trimming pared 2 bases from V and 7 bases from J, leaving 11 bases between. The CDR3 sequence is CASSIKELREAFF. The DNA of the CDR3 is TGTGCCAGTAGTATAAAGGAACTGCGTGAAGCTTTCTTT.

This chain connects TRBV19 to TRBJ1-6; no reliable D call. From germline, CDR1 is LNHDA and CDR2 SQIVND (reference sequence). V shed 4 bases and J shed 10 bases, with 20 bases lying between them. The CDR3 runs to 16 residues. CDR3 in DNA: TGTGCCAGTAGTACAACCGGGAGTTACTCTGGCTCACCCCTCCACTTT. Residues: CASSTTGSYSGSPLHF.

This clonotype was observed a few times. The chain has TRBV28 and TRBJ2-2, with D maybe TRBD2 (6 bases). CDR1 and CDR2 from the germline V gene are MDHEN and SYDVKM. The CDR3 loop spans 14 amino acids. V shed 6 bases and J shed 3 bases, with 11 bases lying between them. The CDR3: CASRRGGDTGELFF. CDR3 coding DNA: TGTGCCAGCAGAAGGGGAGGAGACACCGGGGAGCTGTTTTTT.

This clonotype was observed at least ten times. This chain uses TRBV6-1 with TRBJ2-7; D unclear. Between the trimmed V and J ends, which lost 4 bases and 4 bases, there was a span of 11 bases. This CDR3 comprises 13 residues. The V gene's germline CDR1 is MNHNS and CDR2 SASEGT. This CDR3 is CASSVSPFYEQYF. The CDR3 nucleotides read TGTGCCAGCAGTGTGAGCCCCTTTTACGAGCAGTACTTC.

In its sample, this clonotype was seen many times. The chain is built from TRBV20-1 and TRBJ1-6; the D gene is possibly TRBD1 (5 bases). The CDR3 extends over 13 amino acids. Trimming took off 3 bases at V and 4 bases at J, with 7 bases between the two ends. CDR1 is DFQATT and CDR2 is SNEGSKA in the germline V gene (reference sequence). The CDR3 bases are TGCAGTGCTAGCGAGGGGTATAATTCACCCCTCCACTTT. This translates into CSASEGYNSPLHF.

This clonotype was seen at least ten times. This sequence joins TRBV19 and TRBJ1-1; D is unresolved. The ends were cut back, 6 bases at V and 4 bases at J, with 18 bases in the middle. CDR3 length: 15 amino acids. Germline CDR1 is LNHDA and CDR2 is SQIVND (reference sequence). CDR3 DNA sequence: TGTGCCAGTAGCCCAAGAGTTTGGGGTATCACTGAAGCTTTCTTT. It is translated as CASSPRVWGITEAFF.

V and J are TRBV11-2 and TRBJ2-5; 13 bases are shared with TRBD2. J was trimmed by 5 bases and V by 7 bases; bases with no gene match: 7. Germline V gives CDR1 SGHAT, CDR2 FQNNGV. The CDR3 covers 15 residues. The CDR3 spells CASTELAGGQETQYF. CDR3 bases: TGTGCCAGCACCGAACTAGCGGGAGGGCAGGAGACCCAGTACTTC. Full variable domain (rest looked up from reference TRBV11-2 and TRBJ2-5): EAGVAQSPRYKIIEKRQSVAFWCNPISGHATLYWYQQILGQGPKLLIQFQNNGVVDDSQLPKDRFSAERLKGVDSTLKIQPAKLEDSAVYLCASTELAGGQETQYFGPGTRLLVL.

In its sample, this clonotype was seen many times. The chain joins TRBV19 to TRBJ2-2; the D gene could be TRBD1 or TRBD2 (5 bases each). The germline gives CDR1 LNHDA, CDR2 SQIVND (reference sequence). Trimming left V 5 bases short and J 4 bases short, with 11 bases between. The CDR3 contains 14 residues. CDR3 in DNA: TGTGCCAGTAGTGGGGACGGCGGCACCGGGGAGCTGTTTTTT. It encodes CASSGDGGTGELFF.

This chain joins TRBV5-1 and TRBJ2-7; 8 bases align to TRBD2. Losses at the gene ends were 3 bases for V and 1 base for J; bases not matched to a gene: 6. CDR3 length equals 15 residues. CDR1 is SGHRS and CDR2 is YFSETQ in the germline V gene. The CDR3 sequence: CASSSSGLGSYEQYF. The CDR3 DNA sequence: TGCGCCAGCAGCTCGTCGGGACTAGGGTCCTACGAGCAGTACTTC.

In its sample, this clonotype was seen many times. This rearrangement joins TRBV2 to TRBJ2-1, with D possibly matching TRBD2 (6 bases). The CDR3 consists of 13 residues. Per the germline V gene, CDR1 is SNHLY and CDR2 is FYNNEI. Trimming cost V 10 bases and J 5 bases, with 15 bases left between them. As DNA, the CDR3 is TGTGCCAATATGACTAGACCCCACAATGAGCAGTTCTTC. It codes for CANMTRPHNEQFF.

The rearrangement uses TRBV6-1 and TRBJ2-7, with TRBD2 matching 7 bases. Germline CDR1 and CDR2: MNHNS and SASEGT. The ends lost 6 bases at V and 6 bases at J; junction bases unmatched: 11. CDR3 length: 14 residues. The CDR3 nucleotides read TGTGCCAGCAGAGAGGCCGGGGGGAGGAGCGAGCAGTACTTC. Translating it yields CASREAGGRSEQYF.

In its sample, this clonotype was seen many times. The CDR3 loop is CASSERGYEQYF. As DNA, the CDR3 is TGTGCCAGCAGCGAAAGGGGCTACGAGCAGTACTTC. The gene calls are TRBV11-1 and TRBJ2-7, with a possible D match to TRBD1 (5 bases). V lost 5 bases, J lost 3 bases, and 8 bases lay in between. Germline lookup yields CDR1 SGHAT and CDR2 FQDESV (reference sequence). The CDR3 length is 12 residues. The full variable domain, its missing parts supplied by reference TRBV11-1 and TRBJ2-7, is EAEVAQSPRYKITEKSQAVAFWCDPISGHATLYWYRQILGQGPELLVQFQDESVVDDSQLPKDRFSAERLKGVDSTLKIQPAELGDSAMYLCASSERGYEQYFGPGTRLTVT.

The CDR3 bases are TGTGCCAGCCTAAGAGGGGCTAGAGGCGAGCAGTACTTC. It is translated as CASLRGARGEQYF. This chain uses TRBV28 with TRBJ2-7; tentatively, D is TRBD1 or TRBD2 (5 bases each). The CDR3 covers 13 residues. Germline assignment: CDR1 MDHEN and CDR2 SYDVKM. V lost 8 bases and J lost 6, with 17 bases in between.

This clonotype was observed at least ten times. V is TRBV12-5 and J is TRBJ2-2; D ambiguous. There are 15 residues in the CDR3. Trimming left V 6 bases short and J 1 base short, with 12 bases between. Germline V CDR1 and CDR2: LGHNT, FRNRAP. CDR3 amino acids: CASGPLGENTGELFF. CDR3 nucleotides: TGTGCTAGTGGCCCATTAGGCGAGAACACCGGGGAGCTGTTTTTT.

This clonotype was seen at least ten times. V is TRBV6-4 and J is TRBJ2-1; 8 nucleotides align to TRBD2. This CDR3 contains 17 residues. The ends lost 5 bases at V and 8 bases at J; junction bases unmatched: 17. The germline V gene has CDR1 MRHNA and CDR2 SNTAGT. In DNA, the CDR3 is TGTGCCAGCAGTTACCCGGATAGGGGGACTAGTTTGGATGAGCAGTTCTTC. Translated: CASSYPDRGTSLDEQFF.

This clonotype occurred many times. The chain recombines TRBV5-1 with TRBJ2-2; D is uncertain. With 1 base removed from V and 0 bases from J, the gap between germline ends came to 10 bases. There are 16 residues in the CDR3. Germline-derived CDR1 and CDR2 are SGHRS and YFSETQ. CDR3 sequence: CASSLLRPSNTGELFF. In DNA form, the CDR3 reads TGCGCCAGCAGCTTGCTAAGGCCCTCGAACACCGGGGAGCTGTTTTTT.

This clonotype was detected many times. This sequence joins TRBV9 and TRBJ1-4; no clear D. The CDR3 sequence is 16 residues long. CDR1 and CDR2 from the germline V gene are SGDLS and YYNGEE. V lost 3 bases, J lost 0 bases, and 12 bases lay in between. CDR3 loop: CASSGNDGATNEKLFF. CDR3 coding DNA: TGTGCCAGCAGCGGTAACGACGGCGCAACTAATGAAAAACTGTTTTTT.

The table lists this clonotype with a few counts. A much more abundant neighbour one base away suggests this may be a read error. The gene calls are TRBV6-1 and TRBJ2-3; 10 bases map to TRBD2. Germline CDR1 and CDR2: MNHNS and SASEGT. With V trimmed by 5 bases and J by 0 bases, 5 bases remained unmatched. This CDR3 has 16 residues. CDR3 protein: CASSREAGGSTDTQYF. DNA for the CDR3: TGTGCCAGCAGTCGCGAAGCGGGAGGGAGCACAGATACGCAGTATTTT.

This clonotype was seen many times. The chain couples TRBV19 to TRBJ1-2, with 7 bases identical to TRBD1. From germline, CDR1 is LNHDA and CDR2 SQIVND (reference sequence). This CDR3 contains 13 residues. Losses at the gene ends were 5 bases for V and 4 bases for J; bases not matched to a gene: 4. The DNA for the CDR3 is TGTGCCAGTAGTGGTACAGGGGCCTATGGCTACACCTTC. This encodes CASSGTGAYGYTF.

Worth noting for this clonotype: At one of its ends the junction is not consistent with the germline gene, which may arise from a read error. The gene calls are TRBV11-3 and TRBJ1-3; 7 bases are a match to TRBD1. Germline assignment: CDR1 SGHNT and CDR2 YENEEA. The CDR3 contains 18 residues. CDR3 loop: CANSLRTPGQTSGNTIYF. The CDR3 nucleotides read TGTGCCAACAGCTTGAGGACCCCGGGACAGACCTCTGGAAACACCATATATTTT.

Comment on this clonotype: One junction end disagrees with the germline gene, perhaps due to a read error. The rearrangement uses TRBV9 and TRBJ1-2, with TRBD1 as a possible D gene (5 bases). This CDR3 is built from 17 residues. Germline lookup yields CDR1 SGDLS and CDR2 YYNGEE. The CDR3 region has the DNA TGTGCCAGCAGCGCAGAGTCCCGTGCGACAGCTAATTATGGCTACACCTTC. Translated: CASSAESRATANYGYTF.